In its sample, the clone carrying this T cell receptor (beta chain) was seen many times. Its antigen is undetermined. Mouse names are used for the genes. The read stops 4 residues short of the end of the CDR3; the missing end is completed from the germline J gene. Following extraction, RNA underwent reverse transcription to cDNA, which served as the sequencing template. Data came from immunoSEQ multiplex PCR; TCRdb stores just in-frame clones and leaves some out. Recorded here are about 19,000 clones, none singletons. This entry is derived from a study of CD8+ T cells in alopecia areata. As for the study in general: Skin was taken from roughly 6-13-month-old C3H/HeJ graft donors that had spontaneous alopecia and grafted onto approximately 6-10-week-old female C3H/HeJ mice.

Germline V CDR1 and CDR2: SNHLY, FYNGKV (reference sequence). The ends lost 3 bases at V and 2 bases at J; junction bases unmatched: 2. CDR3 size: 15 residues. A sort of pooled cutaneous lymph node cells used CD4, CD8alpha, NKG2D, NKG2ACE and other stains. Findings and caveats of the study: With patients, TCR sharing proved less clear than in mice, a difference possibly related to HLA. Alphabeta T cells residing in normal skin are also sequenced in scalp samples. For lesional scalp, especially alopecia totalis/universalis, clonality was higher than in normal scalp.

This TCR was recovered from a C3H/HeJ mouse with alopecia areata. Mouse strain MHC haplotype: H2-k. V gene TRBV3 combines with J gene TRBJ2-1; 9 bases agree with TRBD1. Material for sequencing was CD8+ T cells sorted from a lymph node. This CDR3 is CASSFRDRDYAEQFF. CDR3 DNA (partial): TGTGCCAGCAGCTTCCGGGACAGGGACTATGCT.